This record looks at one T cell receptor beta chain sequence and its context. Its matching antigen is unknown. With the read ending 3 residues before the CDR3 end, the germline J gene is used to fill in that end. The data were obtained in a study of T cell clonality in common variable immunodeficiency. Equal genomic DNA amounts from CVID and control samples were sequenced. Libraries were prepared by immunoSEQ multiplex PCR; TCRdb keeps only in-frame clonotypes and omits some of them. This sample carries about 17,000 clones, none of them present only once. Aged roughly 8 to 65 years, CVID subjects averaged around 43 years old. Each donor provided 5 to 8 ml of heparinized whole blood. Regarding the study as a whole: Fewer TCRbeta clones were shared among CVID subjects than controls. Fewer deletions and N-nucleotide insertions were reportedly seen in common variable immunodeficiency TCR beta sequences.

V was clipped by 6 bases and J by 4 bases; unmatched bases: 6. CDR3 size: 14 residues. CDR1 and CDR2 from the germline V gene are SGHTA and FQGNSA. The chain couples TRBV7-2 to TRBJ2-1, with 7 bases lining up with TRBD2. The clonotype originates from a human donor with common variable immunodeficiency. The sample was peripheral blood mononuclear cells. The DNA read from the CDR3 is TGTGCCAGCAGACCCCCTAGCGGTTACAATGAG. Encoded protein: CASRPPSGYNE. The CDR3 in its entirety is CASRPPSGYNEQFF.